These 17 T cell receptor beta chains came from one sample sequenced in a study of blood T cell repertoires in COVID-19. Assay: immunoSEQ multiplex PCR; the TCRdb copy retains only in-frame clones and omits some. Here the sample spans approximately 110,000 clones, around 84% being singletons. What was sequenced was peripheral blood. All receptors derive from a man aged 35-49 years with acute or convalescent COVID-19.

The chain is built from TRBV28 and TRBJ1-2, with 8 bases lining up with TRBD1. Germline values: CDR1 MDHEN, CDR2 SYDVKM. The CDR3 spans 17 residues. Trimming removed 7 bases from V and 5 bases from J; junction bases left unmatched: 18. The CDR3 loop is CASMLGDAGGEGYGYTF. The CDR3 DNA is TGTGCCAGCATGTTGGGGGATGCAGGGGGCGAAGGGTATGGCTACACCTTC.

This clone was seen more than once but under ten times. The gene calls are TRBV19 and TRBJ1-1; 7 nucleotides agree with TRBD1. V was pared by 8 bases and J by 10 bases, with 10 bases of the junction left unmatched. Germline CDR1 reads LNHDA; CDR2 reads SQIVND (reference sequence). The CDR3 sequence is 12 residues long. CDR3 region: CASLGGRLGAFF. DNA for the CDR3: TGTGCCAGTCTAGGGGGCAGGCTGGGAGCTTTCTTT. The full variable domain, with the rest looked up from reference TRBV19 and TRBJ1-1, is DGGITQSPKYLFRKEGQNVTLSCEQNLNHDAMYWYRQDPGQGLRLIYYSQIVNDFQKGDIAEGYSVSREKKESFPLTVTSAQKNPTAFYLCASLGGRLGAFFGQGTRLTVV.

The chain is built from TRBV7-9 and TRBJ1-1; a possible D gene is TRBD1 (5 bases). The V end lost 6 bases, the J end lost 1 base, and 12 bases lay between the germline ends. CDR3 size: 14 residues. CDR1 SEHNR and CDR2 FQNEAQ come from the germline V gene (reference sequence). The chain's CDR3 is CASSPRGSNTEAFF. Written as DNA, the CDR3 is TGTGCCAGCAGTCCAAGGGGCTCGAACACTGAAGCTTTCTTT. Using reference TRBV7-9 and TRBJ1-1 for the parts outside the CDR3, the full variable domain is DTGVSQNPRHKITKRGQNVTFRCDPISEHNRLYWYRQTLGQGPEFLTYFQNEAQLEKSRLLSDRFSAERPKGSFSTLEIQRTEQGDSAMYLCASSPRGSNTEAFFGQGTRLTVV.

The chain carries TRBV5-1 and TRBJ2-3; D may be TRBD1 (5 bases). V lost 0 bases and J 5 bases, leaving 19 bases between the germline ends. The CDR3 runs to 17 residues. Germline assignment: CDR1 SGHRS and CDR2 YFSETQ. CDR3 in DNA: TGCGCCAGCAGCTTGGATTTAGGGGTAGTTGCTGGAGATACGCAGTATTTT. This codes for CASSLDLGVVAGDTQYF. The entire variable domain, with the rest obtained from reference TRBV5-1 and TRBJ2-3, is as follows: KAGVTQTPRYLIKTRGQQVTLSCSPISGHRSVSWYQQTPGQGLQFLFEYFSETQRNKGNFPGRFSGRQFSNSRSEMNVSTLELGDSALYLCASSLDLGVVAGDTQYFGPGTRLTVL.

The CDR3 spells CASSQRQVNQPQHF. The CDR3 nucleotides are TGTGCCAGCAGCCAAAGACAGGTAAATCAGCCCCAGCATTTT. V and J are TRBV4-2 and TRBJ1-5; D possibly corresponds to TRBD1 (6 bases). Germline V gives CDR1 LGHNA, CDR2 YNFKEQ. Trimming shortened V by 2 bases and J by 4 bases, and 9 bases separated the two germline ends. The CDR3 contains 14 residues.

The chain carries TRBV27 and TRBJ2-3; the D gene is possibly TRBD1 (7 bases). CDR1 MNHEY and CDR2 SMNVEV come from the germline V gene (reference sequence). V lost 3 bases, J lost 1 base, and 29 bases lay in between. The CDR3 is made up of 21 amino acids. The CDR3, as DNA: TGTGCCAGCAGTTTCCTCACGACAGGGACCACACTAGCACTTGGCACAGATACGCAGTATTTT. It translates to CASSFLTTGTTLALGTDTQYF.

CDR3 sequence: CASRRTVLSGNTIYF. In nucleotides, the CDR3 is TGTGCCAGCAGACGGACAGTCCTCTCTGGAAACACCATATATTTT. The V and J genes are TRBV6-5 and TRBJ1-3, with D tentatively TRBD1 (6 bases). Trimming stripped 6 bases from V and 0 bases from J, with 12 bases between. The CDR3 is made up of 15 amino acids. Germline V gene data show CDR1 as MNHEY and CDR2 as SVGAGI.

The chain is built from TRBV9 and TRBJ2-7; TRBD2 is a possible D gene (5 bases). Per germline, CDR1 SGDLS and CDR2 YYNGEE. The V gene lost 0 bases and the J gene lost 4 bases, with 11 bases spanning the gap. The CDR3 runs to 14 residues. DNA for the CDR3: TGTGCCAGCAGCGTAGATTTAGGCGGGTACGAGCAGTACTTC. This gives the protein CASSVDLGGYEQYF.

The chain joins TRBV6-5 to TRBJ1-1; 10 positions agree with TRBD1. The CDR3 has 16 residues. Trimming at V came to 0 bases and at J to 5 bases, leaving 6 bases not matched to a gene. Germline loops: CDR1 MNHEY, CDR2 SVGAGI. CDR3 DNA sequence: TGTGCCAGCAGTTACTCGACAGGGGGCGCAGGAACTGAAGCTTTCTTT. It translates to CASSYSTGGAGTEAFF.

The chain is built from TRBV5-8 and TRBJ2-6; the match to TRBD1 covers 9 bases. Germline lookup yields CDR1 SGHTS and CDR2 YDEGEE. CDR3 length: 17 amino acids. With V trimmed by 1 base and J by 1 base, 3 bases remained unmatched. The CDR3 bases are TGTGCCAGCAGCTTGACAGGGGGCGCATCTGGGGCCAACGTCCTGACTTTC. Its translation is CASSLTGGASGANVLTF.

CDR3 sequence reads: CASSESVDEQYF. The CDR3 DNA reads as TGTGCCAGCAGTGAATCTGTAGACGAGCAGTACTTC. V gene TRBV6-1 combines with J gene TRBJ2-7; D is undetermined. CDR1 and CDR2 (germline): MNHNS, SASEGT. CDR3 length: 12 amino acids. With 2 bases removed from V and 5 bases from J, the gap between germline ends came to 7 bases.

The rearrangement links TRBV7-2 to TRBJ1-3; D is undetermined. The V gene lost 1 base and the J gene lost 0 bases, with 7 bases spanning the gap. This CDR3 comprises 15 residues. The germline V gene encodes CDR1 SGHTA and CDR2 FQGNSA. The CDR3 DNA follows: TGTGCCAGCAGCTTAGGAACGGTCTCTGGAAACACCATATATTTT. This translates into CASSLGTVSGNTIYF. The full variable domain, with the rest looked up from reference TRBV7-2 and TRBJ1-3, is GAGVSQSPSNKVTEKGKDVELRCDPISGHTALYWYRQSLGQGLEFLIYFQGNSAPDKSGLPSDRFSAERTGGSVSTLTIQRTQQEDSAVYLCASSLGTVSGNTIYFGEGSWLTVV.

Written as DNA, the CDR3 is TGTGCCAGCAGCCAGGGGCGTGTCTACAATGAGCAGTTCTTC. It encodes CASSQGRVYNEQFF. V gene TRBV3-1 (or the pseudogene TRBV3-2) combines with J gene TRBJ2-1; D perhaps matches TRBD1 (5 bases). Germline assignment: CDR1 LGHDT and CDR2 YNNKEL (reference sequence). V was clipped by 3 bases and J by 3 bases, with 9 bases between them. The length of the CDR3 is 14 residues.

The chain combines TRBV7-8 with TRBJ1-4; D is possibly TRBD1 (6 bases). Trimming removed 9 bases at V and 2 bases at J, with 22 bases between. Germline CDR1 reads SGHVS; CDR2 reads FQNEAQ. The CDR3 consists of 17 residues. The CDR3 spells CASSRDTDFETNEKLFF. CDR3 bases: TGTGCCAGTTCAAGGGACACAGATTTTGAGACTAATGAAAAACTGTTTTTT.

The J gene is TRBJ2-7, the V gene TRBV10-1; D call uncertain. Trimming pared 0 bases from V and 9 bases from J, leaving 15 bases between. The CDR3 loop spans 14 amino acids. The V gene's germline CDR1 is WNHNN and CDR2 SYGVQD (reference sequence). CDR3 residues: CASSESLPPVGQYF. CDR3 nucleotides: TGCGCCAGCAGTGAGTCTCTCCCCCCGGTCGGGCAGTACTTC.

V gene TRBV6-6 combines with J gene TRBJ2-2; tentatively, D is TRBD1 (6 bases). CDR1 and CDR2 from the germline V gene are MNHNY and SVGAGI (reference sequence). This CDR3 region has 14 residues. Trimming removed 4 bases from V and 5 bases from J, with 11 bases in between. In nucleotides, the CDR3 is TGTGCCAGCAGTTCCAGGGGCTATACCGGGGAGCTGTTTTTT. Amino acids: CASSSRGYTGELFF.

V is TRBV2 and J is TRBJ2-3; 9 nucleotides align to TRBD2. Germline CDR1 is SNHLY and CDR2 is FYNNEI. This CDR3 contains 16 residues. With 5 bases clipped from V and 2 bases from J, the junction kept 8 bases outside the gene matches. The CDR3 nucleotides are TGTGCCAGCAGTCGGGGGGCGGGAGGGCCCACAGATACGCAGTATTTT. Amino acid sequence: CASSRGAGGPTDTQYF.